This T cell receptor (beta chain) was sequenced in a study of cytomegalovirus exposure and HLA in healthy donors. The PCR was carried out with 60 Vbeta primers and 13 Jbeta primers. Sequenced by immunoSEQ multiplex PCR; TCRdb stores in-frame clones only, minus some. Its clone listing holds 60,000 to 65,000 clones. To note about this clone: Its antigen is not identified.

Study-level points and caveats: The only immune exposure information that was available was CMV serostatus. Most of the TCR beta V segments (in an earlier analysis) were productive either about 90% or about 30% of the time.

The TCR comes from a woman younger than 35 in good health and CMV-seronegative. Sequencing was done on a sample of PBMCs.

The CDR3 region is CASSPPGARSEAFF. The CDR3 DNA reads as TGTGCCAGCTCACCACCGGGGGCTAGGTCTGAAGCTTTCTTT. V gene TRBV18 combines with J gene TRBJ1-1; maybe TRBD1 (6 bases). V was shortened by 0 bases and J by 6 bases, with 11 bases between the two germline ends. Germline V gene data show CDR1 as KGHSH and CDR2 as LQKENI. The CDR3 contains 14 residues.